This TCR beta chain is from a study of vaccination and CD4 T cells after COVID-19. In the study overall: The stimulating agents, overlapping spike peptides, came from SARS-CoV-2, HCoV-NL63, HCoV-OC43 and HCoV-229E. Control cultures, each given a CEFX pool, an HIV-1 Nef pool, or no peptide, were included.

This clonotype was counted a few times. Antigen: not known. Germline CDR1 reads MGHDK; CDR2 reads SYGVNS. The CDR3 consists of 16 residues. Sequenced with the Oncomine TCR Beta short-read assay was DNA taken from cultured CD4+ T cells. TCRdb re-derived calls from the PCR reads in MiXCR, one entry per CDR3 protein. The sample lists 16,000 or so distinct CDR3 sequences, 44% occurring once. The time point is: late sampling 161 to 241 days after vaccination in a few convalescent patients. Treatment specified: approximately nine-day PBMC culture with coronavirus spike peptide pools or control peptides (ViraFEST assay).

Sequencing was performed on CD4+ T cells from blood, cultured in vitro, taken about 7 months after SARS-CoV-2 vaccination. The V call is TRBV25-1, the J call TRBJ2-5; 8 nucleotides match TRBD2. The TCR was taken from a human donor who had recovered from COVID-19. DNA for the CDR3: TGTGCGTCAGGGGCGGGGGGTGTATCGGCCGGGGAGACCCAGTACTTC. Translated: CASGAGGVSAGETQYF.